This TCR beta chain emerged from a study of cytomegalovirus exposure and HLA in healthy donors. Notes on the study in general: Later analysis indicated greater clonal expansion among HLA-associated TCR beta chains than among equally common other chains. Being productive about 87% or about 30% of the time was typical of most TCR beta V segments in an earlier analysis. A later analysis found common viral pathogens apparently linked to several of the most significant clusters.

The PCR was carried out with 60 Vbeta primers and 13 Jbeta primers. Libraries were prepared by immunoSEQ multiplex PCR; TCRdb keeps only in-frame clonotypes and omits some of them. The data contain 95,000 to 110,000 clones, around three quarters of them singletons. This clone was recorded a few times. Its antigen is currently unknown. Germline loops: CDR1 SGHAT, CDR2 FQNNGV. V was trimmed by 1 base and J by 1 base, leaving 15 bases between them. CDR3 length: 17 amino acids. The source material was PBMCs. V is TRBV11-2 and J is TRBJ2-3; the D gene is possibly TRBD1 (5 bases). The TCR comes from a woman between 18 and 29 years old in good health and CMV-seropositive. The CDR3 DNA is TGTGCCAGCAGCTTAGGGACACCTACCTTGGGCACAGATACGCAGTATTTT. It is translated as CASSLGTPTLGTDTQYF.